Listed below are T cell receptor beta chains from one sample, sequenced in a study of T cell changes during pregnancy in multiple sclerosis. Some clones are missing from TCRdb's copy, which holds only in-frame ones; the method was immunoSEQ multiplex PCR. The data hold under 30,000 clones, with less than 90% observed a single time. The material sequenced was CD4+ T cells from peripheral blood mononuclear cells, taken in the first trimester of pregnancy. The receptors shown here come from a female donor in good health, enrolled as a control in a pregnancy study. Both conserved end residues are part of each CDR3. The order of the fields is CDR3 length, J gene, V gene, CDR3 protein.

CDR3 length: 17
J gene: TRBJ1-1
V gene: TRBV18
CDR3 protein: CASSRLGQGAGNTEAFF

CDR3 length: 13
J gene: TRBJ2-5
V gene: TRBV7-8
CDR3 protein: CASSPYNQETQYF

CDR3 length: 16
J gene: TRBJ2-6
V gene: TRBV14
CDR3 protein: CASSQGQGSGANVLTF

CDR3 length: 14
J gene: TRBJ1-2
V gene: TRBV2
CDR3 protein: CASRRPGQASGYTF

CDR3 length: 13
J gene: TRBJ1-5
V gene: TRBV19
CDR3 protein: CASRSRQGVDYHF

CDR3 length: 15
J gene: TRBJ2-7
V gene: TRBV14
CDR3 protein: CASSQEQGVLSEQYF

CDR3 length: 14
J gene: TRBJ1-2
V gene: TRBV5-4
CDR3 protein: CASSFDEVGHGYTF

CDR3 length: 13
J gene: TRBJ2-3
V gene: TRBV6-1
CDR3 protein: CATSGQRADTQYF

CDR3 length: 13
J gene: TRBJ2-7
V gene: TRBV14
CDR3 protein: CASSQLFGYEQYF

CDR3 length: 19
J gene: TRBJ2-3
V gene: TRBV9
CDR3 protein: CASSVGRIGQGLSTDTQYF

CDR3 length: 14
J gene: TRBJ1-2
V gene: TRBV6-5
CDR3 protein: CASSSTLGQGRYTF

CDR3 length: 15
J gene: TRBJ2-2
V gene: TRBV10-3
CDR3 protein: CAISIYSGTTGELFF

CDR3 length: 13
J gene: TRBJ2-7
V gene: TRBV5-6
CDR3 protein: CASSLGSGFEQYF

CDR3 length: 13
J gene: TRBJ1-1
V gene: TRBV19
CDR3 protein: CASRSQGSTEAFF